This TCR beta chain originates from a study of cytomegalovirus exposure and HLA in healthy donors. Turning to the study itself: Membership in the Caucasian-associated ancestry cluster was found for 75% to 90% of 398 genotyped donors.

Notes on this clone: Its antigen is not known.

The PCR was carried out with 60 Vbeta primers and 13 Jbeta primers. Clones were sequenced by immunoSEQ multiplex PCR, and TCRdb holds only the in-frame ones, with some missing. There are around 150,000 clones in the sample; approximately 82% occur only once, and around 6.6% lies in the top ten. The germline V gene encodes CDR1 SNHLY and CDR2 FYNNEI. J gave up 10 bases and V 4 bases, and 13 bases lay outside the gene matches. The CDR3 extends over 16 amino acids. Points from the study as a whole: The authors considered a cluster of highly shared sequence variants likely to be a sequencing artifact.

Nominally healthy donors were sampled, though unrecorded immune exposures were likely. This chain connects TRBV2 to TRBJ1-6, with TRBD1 matching 7 bases. The sequencing sample was made of PBMCs. The TCR originated in a man aged 45-60 years in good health and CMV-seropositive. The CDR3 bases are TGTGCCAGCAGTGTGGGTCCGGGACAGCATTCCTCACCCCTCCACTTT. Amino acid sequence: CASSVGPGQHSSPLHF.